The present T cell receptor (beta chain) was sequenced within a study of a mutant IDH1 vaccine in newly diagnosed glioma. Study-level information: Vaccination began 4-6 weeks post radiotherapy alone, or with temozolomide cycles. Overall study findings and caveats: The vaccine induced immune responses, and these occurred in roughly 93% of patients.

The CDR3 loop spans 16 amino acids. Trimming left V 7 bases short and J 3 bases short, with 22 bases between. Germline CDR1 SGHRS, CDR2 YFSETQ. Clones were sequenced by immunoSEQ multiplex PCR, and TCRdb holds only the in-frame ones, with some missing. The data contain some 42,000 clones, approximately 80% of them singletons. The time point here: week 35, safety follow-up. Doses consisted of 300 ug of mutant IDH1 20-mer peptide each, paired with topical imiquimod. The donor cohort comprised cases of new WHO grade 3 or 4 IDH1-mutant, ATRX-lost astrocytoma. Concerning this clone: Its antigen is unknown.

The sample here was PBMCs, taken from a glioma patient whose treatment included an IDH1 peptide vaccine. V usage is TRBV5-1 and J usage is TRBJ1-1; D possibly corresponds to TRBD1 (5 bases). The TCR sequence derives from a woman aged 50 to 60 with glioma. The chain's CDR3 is CASRRGVVNRYTEAFF. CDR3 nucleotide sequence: TGCGCCAGCCGAAGGGGCGTCGTTAATAGGTACACTGAAGCTTTCTTT. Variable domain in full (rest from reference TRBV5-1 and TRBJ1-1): KAGVTQTPRYLIKTRGQQVTLSCSPISGHRSVSWYQQTPGQGLQFLFEYFSETQRNKGNFPGRFSGRQFSNSRSEMNVSTLELGDSALYLCASRRGVVNRYTEAFFGQGTRLTVV.